This T cell receptor beta chain originates from a study of CD8+ T cells in alopecia areata. About the study: Treatment comprised oral tofacitinib, 5 to 10 mg twice daily, in treated patients.

The CDR3 loop spans 15 amino acids. The V segment lost 3 bases and the J segment 1 base; nucleotides outside the gene matches: 2. The germline V gene has CDR1 LGHNA and CDR2 YNFKEQ. As the sequencing template, cDNA was produced by extracting RNA and reverse transcribing it. Assay used: immunoSEQ multiplex PCR; TCRdb lists only in-frame clones, some missing. The repertoire has 150,000 or so clones, 87% of them found once; the top ten carry about 15%. This rearrangement joins TRBV4-2 to TRBJ2-7, with 11 bases fitting TRBD2. The receptor comes from a human donor with alopecia areata. Source: CD8+ T cells sorted from blood, taken at week 0. The CDR3 nucleotides are TGTGCCAGCAGCCAGGGACTAGCGGCATCCTACGAGCAGTACTTC. It yields the protein CASSQGLAASYEQYF.